The entry that follows covers one T cell receptor (beta chain) sequence. Its specific antigen is unknown. The record has no base qualities; no much larger clone is one base away. The patients picked for sequencing were ones in whom flow cytometry had shown an expansion of CD8+CD57+ cells. All patients had severe acquired aplastic anemia diagnosed by International Study of Aplastic Anemia and Agranulocytosis and Camitta criteria. No patient had received any therapy when blood was sampled. TCR repertoires of sorted CD4+ and CD8+ blood T cells from severe aplastic anemia patients and healthy subjects were deep-sequenced in the study. Patients were enrolled under clinicaltrials.gov protocols 00001620, 01623167, 00001397, 00071045, 00081523 and 00961064 in the USA. Ficoll-Paque density gradient centrifugation was used to isolate peripheral blood mononuclear cells. Before DNA was extracted, CD4+ and CD8+ T cells were sorted using either FACS or magnetic beads.

This entry is derived from a study of CD8+CD57+ T cells in acquired aplastic anemia (dated by TCRdb to 2016 to 2019). Study-wide context: Extracted DNA from sorted CD4+ and CD8+ cells averaged about 2.9 ug, ranging from about 0.19 to 30 ug. CD8+CD57+ expansion was defined as frequency above the mean frequency observed in healthy subjects. What the study reported, not specific to this receptor: Roughly 31 CD8+ CDR3 sequences were shared between patients and controls but appeared highly expressed in patients and within their immunodominant clones. Patients and healthy controls showed no significant difference in CD8+ Simpson's diversity (P=0.060).

Including cysteine and phenylalanine, the CDR3 has 16 amino acids. The sequence is cut down to CDR3 DNA, 48 bases in frame from base 1. The germline V gene (reference sequence) specifies LNHDA as CDR1 and SQIVND as CDR2. Trimming costs V 7 bases and J 3 bases, and their ends lie 19 bases apart. Genomic DNA served as template for TCR beta VDJ combination and CDR3 sequence profiling. TCR repertoire sequencing was run on an Illumina HiSeq 2000. In the authors' own workflow: TRBV/TRBJ rearrangement plots, CDR3 size and DJ length profiles, and Simpson's diversity index were used to assess repertoires. The most abundant DNA sequence in the deep sequencing data was taken as the immunodominant clone. CDR3 amino acid sequences were screened for sharing across subjects and were compared with published repertoires and the VDJdb database. Using fastp at Q25 and MiXCR, TCRdb reprocessed the public reads and kept productive beta chains. Under each unique CDR3 protein, matching rows form one entry showing the most common genes and DNA. These V and J calls originate from TCRdb's pipeline instead of the authors' own analysis. The sample table lists over 250,000 distinct CDR3 sequences, approximately 57% of them with a count of one. The ten largest make up 1.3% of the sample.

The specimen was sorted CD4+, CD8+, or CD8+CD57+ T cells (not recorded which) from PBMCs. The chain employs TRBV19 and TRBJ1-5; the D gene lacks a confident call. The clonotype was recovered from a human donor with aplastic anemia. The DNA reads TGTGCCAGTAAGGCCGGGGTCCAACCTACCAATCAGCCCCAGCATTTT. Its protein is CASKAGVQPTNQPQHF.